This TCR beta chain derives from a study of blood T cell repertoires in COVID-19. This CDR3 region has 12 residues. Trimming removed 7 bases at V and 2 bases at J, with 8 bases between. Per the germline V gene, CDR1 is SNHLY and CDR2 is FYNNEI. The study recruited people aged roughly 18 to 95 years across approximately 24 US areas. Recovery meant two consecutive negative NP/OP PCR tests, professional clearance, or resolved symptoms. Original processing methods: Reference gene primer amplification gave estimated nucleated cell counts. Assay: immunoSEQ multiplex PCR; the TCRdb copy retains only in-frame clones and omits some. The V and J calls and clone size were taken over from that table, and D and trimming were inferred from the DNA. The sample includes some 340,000 clones, about 87% of them seen just once.

V gene TRBV2 combines with J gene TRBJ1-2; D gene unclear. The sample consisted of PBMCs or T cells enriched from blood (not recorded which). The sequence derives from a woman in her thirties who had recovered from COVID-19. CDR3 sequence: CASKPGNYGYTF. The DNA for the CDR3 is TGTGCCAGCAAACCAGGAAACTATGGCTACACCTTC.